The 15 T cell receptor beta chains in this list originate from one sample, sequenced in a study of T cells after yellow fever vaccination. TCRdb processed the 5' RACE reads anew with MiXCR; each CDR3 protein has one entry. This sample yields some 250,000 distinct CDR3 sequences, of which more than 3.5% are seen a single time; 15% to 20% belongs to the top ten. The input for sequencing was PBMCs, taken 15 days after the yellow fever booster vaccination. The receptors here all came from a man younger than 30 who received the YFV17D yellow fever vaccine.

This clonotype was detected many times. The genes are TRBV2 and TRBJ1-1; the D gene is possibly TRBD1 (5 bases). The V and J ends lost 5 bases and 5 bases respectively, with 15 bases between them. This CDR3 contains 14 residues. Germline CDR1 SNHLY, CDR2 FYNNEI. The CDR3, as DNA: TGTGCCAGCAGTCAATGGGGGGTCGGGACTGAAGCTTTCTTT. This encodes CASSQWGVGTEAFF.

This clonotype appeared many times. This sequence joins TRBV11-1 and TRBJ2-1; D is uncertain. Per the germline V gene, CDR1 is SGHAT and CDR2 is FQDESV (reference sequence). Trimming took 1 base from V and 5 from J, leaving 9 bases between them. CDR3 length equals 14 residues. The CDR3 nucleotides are TGTGCCAGCAGCTTAGTCGCAGCTAACAATGAGCAGTTCTTC. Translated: CASSLVAANNEQFF.

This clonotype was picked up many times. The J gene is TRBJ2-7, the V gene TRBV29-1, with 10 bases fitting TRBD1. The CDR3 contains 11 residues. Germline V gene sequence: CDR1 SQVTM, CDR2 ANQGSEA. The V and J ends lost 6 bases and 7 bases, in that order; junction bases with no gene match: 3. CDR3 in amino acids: CSVGQGWEQYF. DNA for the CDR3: TGCAGCGTGGGACAGGGGTGGGAGCAGTACTTC.

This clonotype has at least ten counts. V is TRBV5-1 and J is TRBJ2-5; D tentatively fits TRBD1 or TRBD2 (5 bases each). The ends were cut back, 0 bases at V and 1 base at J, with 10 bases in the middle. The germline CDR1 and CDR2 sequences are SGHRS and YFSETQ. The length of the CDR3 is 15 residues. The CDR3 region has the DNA TGCGCCAGCAGCTTGGGTTTAGGGACCCAAGAGACCCAGTACTTC. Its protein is CASSLGLGTQETQYF.

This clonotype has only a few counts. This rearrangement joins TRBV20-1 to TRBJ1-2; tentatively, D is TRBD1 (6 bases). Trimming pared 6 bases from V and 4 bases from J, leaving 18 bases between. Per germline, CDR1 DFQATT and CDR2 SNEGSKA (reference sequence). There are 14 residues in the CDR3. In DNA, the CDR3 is TGCAGTGCGGGTGGGGGGCAGGGGATCTATGGCTACACCTTC. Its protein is CSAGGGQGIYGYTF.

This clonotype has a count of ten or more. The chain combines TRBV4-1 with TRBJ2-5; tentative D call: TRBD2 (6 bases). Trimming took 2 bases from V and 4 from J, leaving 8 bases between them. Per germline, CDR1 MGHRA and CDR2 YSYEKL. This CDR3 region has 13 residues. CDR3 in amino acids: CASSQWRGETQYF. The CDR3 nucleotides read TGCGCCAGCAGCCAATGGAGGGGAGAGACCCAGTACTTC.

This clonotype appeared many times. The CDR3 sequence is CSVRQGSAGNTIYF. CDR3 in DNA: TGCAGTGTTCGCCAGGGTTCGGCTGGAAACACCATATATTTT. The chain links TRBV20-1 to TRBJ1-3; weak D call: TRBD1 (5 bases). Germline V CDR1 and CDR2: DFQATT, SNEGSKA (reference sequence). V lost 7 bases, J lost 2 bases, and 15 bases lay in between. This CDR3 contains 14 residues.

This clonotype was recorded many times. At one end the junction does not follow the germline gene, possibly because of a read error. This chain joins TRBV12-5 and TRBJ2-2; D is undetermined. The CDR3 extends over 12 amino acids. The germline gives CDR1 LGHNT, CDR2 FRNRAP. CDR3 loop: CASGLDTGELFF. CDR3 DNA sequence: TGTGCTAGTGGGTTGGACACCGGGGAGCTGTTTTTT.

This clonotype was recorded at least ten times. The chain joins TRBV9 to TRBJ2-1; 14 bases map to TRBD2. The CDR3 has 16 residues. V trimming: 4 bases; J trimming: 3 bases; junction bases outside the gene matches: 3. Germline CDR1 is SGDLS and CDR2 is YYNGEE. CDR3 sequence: CASSIGTSGGYNEQFF. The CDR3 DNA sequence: TGTGCCAGCAGCATCGGGACTAGCGGGGGCTACAATGAGCAGTTCTTC.

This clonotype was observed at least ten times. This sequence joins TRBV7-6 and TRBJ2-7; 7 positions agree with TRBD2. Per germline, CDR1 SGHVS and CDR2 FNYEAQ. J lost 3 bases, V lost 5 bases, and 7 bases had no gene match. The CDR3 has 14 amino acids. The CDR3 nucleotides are TGTGCCAGCAGCAAGACTAGCCAAGGCTACGAGCAGTACTTC. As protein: CASSKTSQGYEQYF.

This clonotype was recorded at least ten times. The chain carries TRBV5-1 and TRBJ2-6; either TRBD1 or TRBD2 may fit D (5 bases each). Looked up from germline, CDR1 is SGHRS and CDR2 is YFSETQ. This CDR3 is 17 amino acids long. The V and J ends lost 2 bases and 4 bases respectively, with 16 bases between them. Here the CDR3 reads CASSLAGTAAGANVLTF. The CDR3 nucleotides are TGCGCCAGCAGCTTAGCAGGGACCGCTGCGGGGGCCAACGTCCTGACTTTC.

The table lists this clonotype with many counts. The CDR3 region is CASSEYNGSPLHF. As DNA, the CDR3 is TGTGCCAGCAGTGAATACAATGGGTCACCCCTCCACTTT. This sequence joins TRBV25-1 and TRBJ1-6; no firm D call. V lost 0 bases, J lost 10 bases, and 7 bases lay in between. Looked up from germline, CDR1 is MGHDK and CDR2 is SYGVNS. This CDR3 has 13 residues. The variable domain in full, completed from reference TRBV25-1 and TRBJ1-6, reads EADIYQTPRYLVIGTGKKITLECSQTMGHDKMYWYQQDPGMELHLIHYSYGVNSTEKGDLSSESTVSRIRTEHFPLTLESARPSHTSQYLCASSEYNGSPLHFGNGTRLTVT.

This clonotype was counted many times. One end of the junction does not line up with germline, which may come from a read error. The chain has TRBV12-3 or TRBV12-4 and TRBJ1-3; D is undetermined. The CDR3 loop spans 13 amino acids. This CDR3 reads CASRLEAGNTIYF. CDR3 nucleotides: TGTGCCAGCAGGTTAGAGGCAGGAAACACCATATATTTT.

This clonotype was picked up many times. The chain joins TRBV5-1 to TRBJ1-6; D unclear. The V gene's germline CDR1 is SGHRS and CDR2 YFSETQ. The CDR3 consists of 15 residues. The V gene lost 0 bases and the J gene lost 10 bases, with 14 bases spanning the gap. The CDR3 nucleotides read TGCGCCAGCAGCTTGGGGGTCGGGGTCCAGTCACCCCTCCACTTT. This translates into CASSLGVGVQSPLHF.

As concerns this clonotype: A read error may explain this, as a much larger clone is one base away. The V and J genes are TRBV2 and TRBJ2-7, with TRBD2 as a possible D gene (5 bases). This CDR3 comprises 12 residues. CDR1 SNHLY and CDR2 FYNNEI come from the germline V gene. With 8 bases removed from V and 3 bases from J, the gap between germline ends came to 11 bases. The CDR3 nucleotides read TGTGCCAGCCGGTCAGAGGGCTACGAGCAGTACGTC. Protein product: CASRSEGYEQYV.